The entry that follows covers one T cell receptor (beta chain) sequence. Libraries were prepared by immunoSEQ multiplex PCR; TCRdb keeps only in-frame clonotypes and omits some of them. The profile shows about 610,000 clones, around 87% of them singletons. This entry is derived from a study of shared T cell receptors in the human thymus. The germline V gene has CDR1 LGHNA and CDR2 YSLEER. This CDR3 has 18 amino acids. The trim removed 0 bases at V and 4 bases at J, leaving 8 bases unmatched. This sample was shared with a second study, whose subject was human thymus T cells. According to that study: Thymic material originated from resections removed in the course of corrective heart surgery.

This receptor was taken from a boy younger than two with a congenital heart defect. The sample comprised thymocytes. The V gene is TRBV4-3, the J gene TRBJ2-1, with 11 nucleotides matching TRBD2. For the CDR3, the DNA is TGCGCCAGCAGCCAAGATAGCGGGAGGGCCGAGAGGTACAATGAGCAGTTCTTC. It is translated as CASSQDSGRAERYNEQFF.